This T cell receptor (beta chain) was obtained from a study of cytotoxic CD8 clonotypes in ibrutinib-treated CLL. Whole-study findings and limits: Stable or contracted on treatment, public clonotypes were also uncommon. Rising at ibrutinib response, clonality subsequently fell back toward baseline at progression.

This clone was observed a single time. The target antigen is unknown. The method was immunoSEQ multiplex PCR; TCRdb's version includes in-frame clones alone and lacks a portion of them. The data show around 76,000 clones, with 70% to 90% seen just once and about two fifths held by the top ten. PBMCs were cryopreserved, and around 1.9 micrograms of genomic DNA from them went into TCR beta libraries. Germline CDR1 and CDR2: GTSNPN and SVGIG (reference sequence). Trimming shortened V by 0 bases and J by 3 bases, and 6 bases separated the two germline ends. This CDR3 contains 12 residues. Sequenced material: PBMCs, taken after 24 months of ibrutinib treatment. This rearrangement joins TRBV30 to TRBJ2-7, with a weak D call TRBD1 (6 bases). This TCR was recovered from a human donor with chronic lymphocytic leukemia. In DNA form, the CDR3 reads TGTGCCTGGAGTGTACAGGGCTACGAGCAGTACTTC. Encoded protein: CAWSVQGYEQYF.